This paragraph covers one T cell receptor (beta chain) sequence. Antigen unknown. The sample belongs to a study of beta chain features in type 1 diabetes. Per the germline V gene, CDR1 is LNHDA and CDR2 is SQIVND (reference sequence). The CDR3 length is 15 residues. V was pared by 8 bases and J by 2 bases, with 13 bases between. Investigators reverse transcribed all isolated RNA, so they sequenced expressed TCRB transcripts. TCRdb's copy holds only in-frame clones and misses some; the assay was immunoSEQ multiplex PCR. The sample records approximately 250,000 clones, 16% being singletons. Study-wide findings and caveats: Patients with Type 1 diabetes showed moderately but significantly shorter TCRB CDR3s in all four CD4+ subsets. Healthy donors had naive, central memory and Treg TCRB repertoires that appeared less similar than those seen among patients.

The specimen sequenced was naive CD4+ T cells from blood. This clonotype was sampled from a man aged 25 to 40 with type 1 diabetes. The V call is TRBV19, the J call TRBJ2-6; D not resolved. DNA for the CDR3: TGTGCCAGTGGTACAGTCCAAGCTGGGGCCAACGTCCTGACTTTC. It yields the protein CASGTVQAGANVLTF.